Listed here are 17 T cell receptor beta chains from one sample, sequenced in a study of T-cell reconstitution after alpha-beta-depleted transplantation in children. Preparation of the TCRbeta library used unique molecular identifiers. One entry per CDR3 protein, called by TCRdb with MiXCR from the PCR reads. The data contain some 290,000 distinct CDR3 sequences, roughly 21% of them seen just once; the ten biggest clones take up 10% to 11%. The source material was PBMCs, mostly from graft donor cells, sampled 180 days after TCRalphabeta/CD19-depleted stem cell transplant. Every receptor here comes from a male patient between 10 and 17 years old who had a stem cell transplant for acute lymphoblastic leukemia, so the T cells may come from the graft donor.

This clonotype was seen a handful of times. The chain couples TRBV2 to TRBJ2-7, with TRBD1 identical over 8 bases. Germline CDR1 and CDR2: SNHLY and FYNNEI. V gave up 6 bases and J gave up 0 bases; unmatched junction bases: 4. This CDR3 has 14 residues. Here the CDR3 reads CASSGDRSSYEQYF. CDR3 DNA: TGTGCCAGCAGCGGGGACAGGAGCTCCTACGAGCAGTACTTC.

This chain links TRBV5-1 with TRBJ2-6, with no clear D. CDR1 and CDR2 (germline): SGHRS, YFSETQ. The V gene lost 5 bases and the J gene lost 0 bases, with 9 bases spanning the gap. The CDR3 sequence is 15 residues long. CDR3 region: CASRWQISGANVLTF. The CDR3 bases are TGCGCCAGCAGATGGCAGATCTCTGGGGCCAACGTCCTGACTTTC.

V is TRBV11-1 and J is TRBJ2-1; D is possibly TRBD2 (5 bases). Germline CDR1 is SGHAT and CDR2 is FQDESV (reference sequence). V lost 2 bases, J lost 2 bases, and 10 bases lay in between. The CDR3 is made up of 15 amino acids. CDR3 sequence reads: CASSLHPAAYNEQFF. The CDR3 DNA is TGTGCCAGCAGCTTACATCCAGCGGCCTACAATGAGCAGTTCTTC.

The chain uses TRBV5-1 and TRBJ2-5; 8 positions agree with TRBD2. CDR1 SGHRS and CDR2 YFSETQ come from the germline V gene. Trimming cost V 0 bases and J 5 bases; bases outside gene matches: 3. The CDR3 loop spans 14 amino acids. CDR3 loop: CASSLERGRETQYF. Here the CDR3 DNA reads TGCGCCAGCAGCTTGGAGCGGGGGCGGGAGACCCAGTACTTC.

The chain is built from TRBV18 and TRBJ2-5, with TRBD1 identical over 9 bases. V shed 2 bases, J shed 4 bases, and the junction held 11 bases outside the gene matches. CDR1 KGHSH and CDR2 LQKENI come from the germline V gene. This CDR3 region has 17 residues. The DNA of the CDR3 is TGTGCCAGCTCACCATGGGTCCCTTGGACAGGGGTAGAGACCCAGTACTTC. This codes for CASSPWVPWTGVETQYF.

The chain uses TRBV14 and TRBJ2-3, with D possibly TRBD2 on 5 matching bases. Per germline, CDR1 SGHDN and CDR2 FVKESK. Trimming left V 1 base short and J 2 bases short, with 10 bases between. The length of the CDR3 is 15 residues. In DNA, the CDR3 is TGTGCCAGCAGCCAAGGGAGGTGGTTCACAGATACGCAGTATTTT. Translated, it gives CASSQGRWFTDTQYF. Using reference TRBV14 and TRBJ2-3 for the parts outside the CDR3, the full variable domain is EAGVTQFPSHSVIEKGQTVTLRCDPISGHDNLYWYRRVMGKEIKFLLHFVKESKQDESGMPNNRFLAERTGGTYSTLKVQPAELEDSGVYFCASSQGRWFTDTQYFGPGTRLTVL.

This chain connects TRBV28 to TRBJ2-1, with a tentative D call TRBD1 (7 bases). This CDR3 has 17 residues. Germline lookup yields CDR1 MDHEN and CDR2 SYDVKM. V lost 7 bases to trimming and J lost 7 bases, with 26 bases between them. The CDR3, as DNA: TGTGCCAGCAATCTCGAACTTCTAGCAGGGGGGAGGAATGAGCAGTTCTTC. Translated: CASNLELLAGGRNEQFF.

By proportion, this clonotype is medium-sized (0.01 to 0.1%). CDR3 sequence: CASSLGQGLMGNNEQFF. The CDR3 nucleotides are TGCGCCAGCAGCTTGGGCCAAGGGCTTATGGGAAACAATGAGCAGTTCTTC. This chain joins TRBV5-1 and TRBJ2-1, with unresolved D. Trimming cost V 0 bases and J 5 bases, with 18 bases left between them. The germline CDR1 and CDR2 sequences are SGHRS and YFSETQ. The CDR3 covers 17 residues.

This chain uses TRBV12-3 or TRBV12-4 with TRBJ2-2, with 7 bases lining up with TRBD1. The CDR3 is 15 residues long. Germline trimming cut 11 bases from V and 4 bases from J; bases unmatched to any gene: 13. Here the CDR3 reads CALRYRDRGTGELFF. CDR3 nucleotide sequence: TGTGCCCTTAGATACCGGGACAGAGGCACCGGGGAGCTGTTTTTT.

This clonotype was observed a few times. This chain uses TRBV6-1 with TRBJ2-5; tentative D call: TRBD2 (5 bases). Trimming cost V 6 bases and J 5 bases, with 13 bases left between them. CDR3 length: 13 amino acids. The germline V gene encodes CDR1 MNHNS and CDR2 SASEGT. CDR3 sequence (DNA): TGTGCCAGCAGAGAACGGGGTAGGGAGACCCAGTACTTC. Translating gives CASRERGRETQYF.

V and J are TRBV14 and TRBJ1-2; the match to TRBD1 covers 7 bases. The trim removed 0 bases at V and 7 bases at J, leaving 11 bases unmatched. Germline CDR1 and CDR2: SGHDN and FVKESK. This CDR3 has 16 residues. The CDR3 DNA sequence: TGTGCCAGCAGCCAAGACAAGTTACTCCGGGACAGTGGCTACACCTTC. This translates into CASSQDKLLRDSGYTF.

A few counts support this clonotype. This chain uses TRBV25-1 with TRBJ1-2; D remains ambiguous. V was shortened by 10 bases and J by 5 bases, with 17 bases between the two germline ends. The CDR3 is 13 residues long. Germline lookup yields CDR1 MGHDK and CDR2 SYGVNS. The chain's CDR3 is CAIISGVMYGYTF. CDR3 nucleotide sequence: TGTGCCATAATCTCGGGTGTGATGTATGGCTACACCTTC.

V is TRBV7-3 and J is TRBJ2-1; D could derive from TRBD1 or TRBD2 (5 bases each). Looked up from germline, CDR1 is SGHTA and CDR2 is FQGTGA. V shed 5 bases and J shed 5 bases, with 22 bases lying between them. CDR3 length equals 17 residues. The CDR3 sequence is CASSQRPGLAQHNEQFF. The CDR3, as DNA: TGTGCCAGCAGCCAAAGGCCAGGGCTAGCACAACACAATGAGCAGTTCTTC.

This clonotype was recorded a few times. This sequence joins TRBV29-1 and TRBJ2-7; the D gene is possibly TRBD1 (5 bases). The CDR3 consists of 12 residues. V dropped 4 bases and J dropped 4 bases, with 11 bases sitting between them. The V gene's germline CDR1 is SQVTM and CDR2 ANQGSEA. The CDR3 DNA is TGCAGCGTTGGAGACAGCTTTTACGAGCAGTACTTC. It translates to CSVGDSFYEQYF.

Only a few counts were recorded for this clonotype. The chain uses TRBV5-1 and TRBJ1-5, with D perhaps TRBD1 (6 bases). CDR1 is SGHRS, CDR2 YFSETQ, per germline. The V end was cut by 0 bases, the J end by 4 bases, with 14 bases between. CDR3 length: 16 amino acids. The CDR3 is CASSLAELGGNQPQHF. DNA for the CDR3: TGCGCCAGCAGCTTGGCCGAGTTAGGGGGGAATCAGCCCCAGCATTTT. The entire variable domain, with the rest obtained from reference TRBV5-1 and TRBJ1-5, is as follows: KAGVTQTPRYLIKTRGQQVTLSCSPISGHRSVSWYQQTPGQGLQFLFEYFSETQRNKGNFPGRFSGRQFSNSRSEMNVSTLELGDSALYLCASSLAELGGNQPQHFGDGTRLSIL.

The table lists this clonotype with many counts. This chain links TRBV5-1 with TRBJ2-1; TRBD2 agrees at 7 bases. This CDR3 contains 14 residues. Germline assignment: CDR1 SGHRS and CDR2 YFSETQ. After removal of 2 bases from V and 7 bases from J, the junction contained 6 bases not matched to a gene. This CDR3 reads CASSFNGGRNEQFF. In nucleotides, the CDR3 is TGCGCCAGCAGCTTTAATGGCGGGAGAAATGAGCAGTTCTTC.

The gene calls are TRBV7-3 and TRBJ2-3; unclear D gene. Trimming pared 5 bases from V and 1 base from J, leaving 10 bases between. The CDR3 sequence is 14 residues long. CDR1 and CDR2 (germline): SGHTA, FQGTGA. The CDR3 reads CASSPQGGTDTQYF. CDR3 coding DNA: TGTGCCAGCAGCCCCCAAGGTGGCACAGATACGCAGTATTTT.